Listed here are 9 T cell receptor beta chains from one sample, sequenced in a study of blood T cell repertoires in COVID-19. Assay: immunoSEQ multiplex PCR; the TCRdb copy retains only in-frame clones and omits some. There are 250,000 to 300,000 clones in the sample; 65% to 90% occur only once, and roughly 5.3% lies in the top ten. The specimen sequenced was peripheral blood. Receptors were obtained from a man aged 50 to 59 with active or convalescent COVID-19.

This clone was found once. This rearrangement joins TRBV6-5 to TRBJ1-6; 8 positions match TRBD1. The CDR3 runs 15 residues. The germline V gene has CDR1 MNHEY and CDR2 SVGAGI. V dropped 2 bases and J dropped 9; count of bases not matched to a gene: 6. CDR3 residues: CASSYRDRGSSPLHF. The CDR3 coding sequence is TGTGCCAGCAGTTACCGCGACAGGGGAAGTTCACCCCTCCACTTT.

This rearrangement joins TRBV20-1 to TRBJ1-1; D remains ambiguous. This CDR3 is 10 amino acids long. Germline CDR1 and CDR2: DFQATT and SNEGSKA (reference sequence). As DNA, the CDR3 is TGCGGAGCCATGAACACTGAAGCTTTCTTT. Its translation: CGAMNTEAFF.

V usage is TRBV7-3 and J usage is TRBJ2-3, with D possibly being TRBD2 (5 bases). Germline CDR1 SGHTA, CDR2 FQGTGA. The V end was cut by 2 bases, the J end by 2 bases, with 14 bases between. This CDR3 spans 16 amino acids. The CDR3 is CASSLVPAADTDTQYF. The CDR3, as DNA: TGTGCCAGCAGCTTAGTTCCAGCAGCGGACACAGATACGCAGTATTTT.

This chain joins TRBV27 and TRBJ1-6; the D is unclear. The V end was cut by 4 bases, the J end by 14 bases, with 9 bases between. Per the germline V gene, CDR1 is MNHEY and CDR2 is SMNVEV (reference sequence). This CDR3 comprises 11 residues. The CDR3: CASSSAGALHF. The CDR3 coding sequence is TGTGCCAGCAGTTCCGCAGGCGCCCTCCACTTT.

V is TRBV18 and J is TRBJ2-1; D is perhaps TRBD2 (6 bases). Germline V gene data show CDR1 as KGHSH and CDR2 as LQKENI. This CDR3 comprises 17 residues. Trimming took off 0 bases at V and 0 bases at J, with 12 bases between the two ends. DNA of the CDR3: TGTGCCAGCTCACCACCGATGGCAGCGGGCTCCTACAATGAGCAGTTCTTC. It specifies CASSPPMAAGSYNEQFF.

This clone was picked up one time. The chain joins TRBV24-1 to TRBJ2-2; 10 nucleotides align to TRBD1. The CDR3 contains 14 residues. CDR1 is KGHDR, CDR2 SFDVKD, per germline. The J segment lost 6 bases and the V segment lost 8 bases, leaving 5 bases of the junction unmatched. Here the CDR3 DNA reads TGTGCCACCACGGGGACAGGGGATGCCGGGGAGCTGTTTTTT. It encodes CATTGTGDAGELFF.

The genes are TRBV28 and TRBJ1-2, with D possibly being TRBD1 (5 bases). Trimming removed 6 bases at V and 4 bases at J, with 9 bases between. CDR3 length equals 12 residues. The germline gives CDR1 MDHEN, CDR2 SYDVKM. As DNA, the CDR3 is TGTGCCAGCAGCTTGGACACCTATGGCTACACCTTC. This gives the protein CASSLDTYGYTF.

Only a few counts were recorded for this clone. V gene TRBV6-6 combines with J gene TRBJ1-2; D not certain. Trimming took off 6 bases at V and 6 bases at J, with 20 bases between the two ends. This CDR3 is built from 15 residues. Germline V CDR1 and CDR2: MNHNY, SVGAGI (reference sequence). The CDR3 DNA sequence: TGTGCCAGCAGCAACCTAAACTGGAACGAGGATGGCTACACCTTC. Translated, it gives CASSNLNWNEDGYTF.

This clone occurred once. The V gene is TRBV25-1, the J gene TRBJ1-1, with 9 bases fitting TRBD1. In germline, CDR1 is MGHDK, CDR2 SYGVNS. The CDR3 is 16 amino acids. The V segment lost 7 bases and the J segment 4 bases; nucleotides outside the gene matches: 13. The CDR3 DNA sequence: TGTGCCAGCACCCCGGGGACAGGGCAGTGGTCCACTGAAGCTTTCTTT. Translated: CASTPGTGQWSTEAFF.